This entry describes one T cell receptor beta chain. What it binds is unknown. Clones were sequenced by immunoSEQ multiplex PCR, and TCRdb holds only the in-frame ones, with some missing. The table has 100,000 to 150,000 clones, around nine tenths seen once; the top ten hold 7% to 10%. The data are from a study of identifying expanded T cells in peripheral blood. There are 15 residues in the CDR3. Trimming at V came to 1 base and at J to 7 bases, leaving 5 bases not matched to a gene. Germline CDR1 reads SGHTA; CDR2 reads FQGTGA. Collection occurred without any documented infections or immune events in donors. General study points: Variance in clone template counts between roughly two-week samples significantly increased with total template count across all healthy donors. Roughly 1.1 clones differed between technical replicates, versus around 15 and 19 over time.

The sequence derives from a person aged 18 to 70 in good health. The rearrangement joins TRBV7-3 to TRBJ2-1, with 9 bases fitting TRBD1. The sample consisted of blood. This CDR3 reads CASSLMGQGRNEQFF. The CDR3 DNA reads TGTGCCAGCAGCTTAATGGGACAGGGCAGAAATGAGCAGTTCTTC.